The source of this TCR beta chain is a study of T and B cells in COVID-19 patients (dated by TCRdb to 2018 to 2020). As for the study more broadly: In this study, adaptive immunity was profiled in COVID-19 patients who either had active infection or had recovered, using TRB and IGH repertoire sequencing of peripheral blood. An age-matched reference group of some 39 healthy donors negative for COVID-19 antibodies served as the comparison for repertoire analyses. Because samples were available both during active disease and after recovery, a couple of patients were counted in both the recovered and the active cohorts. Over 7 million TCR sequences were analysed from a TCR and BCR sequence repository that comprised 30 to 40 patients and 65 to 75 time points. A recovered cohort comprised some 18 patients contributing fewer than 25 samples, mostly after mild to moderate COVID-19 managed as outpatients. Of the 20 to 25 patients in the active-infection cohort, over 15 had comorbidities associated with unfavorable COVID-19 outcome. Up to about 10 follow-up blood samples were collected per patient, with some samples spanning different disease stages in the same individual. The recovered cohort had a median age of roughly 33 years, compared with approximately 63 years in the active-infection cohort. In the active-infection cohort, about 60% of the 20 patients were critically ill and required mechanical ventilation or ECMO. Overall study outcomes, separate from this receptor: Specific T cell subsets (CD4+/Treg/CD8+) and sorted SARS-CoV-2-responsive or tetramer+ T cells had not yet been sequenced, with those experiments still ongoing. A total of about 2,000 TCR clusters were exclusive to the recovered cohort, and 25 to 40 of those clusters were low-pGen clusters. TRB repertoires were found to be highly clonal in active COVID-19, whereas diversity and richness at recovery were found to rise above healthy donor levels. The reported TCR clusters were said to need prospective validation before any clinical use. The cohort was considered too small to assess HLA contributions to COVID-19 susceptibility or severity. Blood samples obtained from mildly ill patients during symptoms, as well as early samples obtained from severe cases, were available only in scarce numbers. In patients with COVID-19, the usage of TRBV/TRBJ genes was reported to be strongly skewed.

TRB repertoires were amplified from 250-500 ng of genomic DNA extracted from blood. Instrument used: Illumina MiSeq. TRB rearrangements were amplified by multiplex PCR with BIOMED2 TRB-A/B primer pools. Two consecutive PCRs added Illumina-compatible adapters and 7-nucleotide sample barcodes to the amplicons. All library PCRs used Phusion HS II polymerase. The amplicons were purified from gel with the NucleoSpin Gel and PCR Clean-up kit, measured on Qubit, and then pooled at roughly 3.7 nM. Before Illumina next-generation sequencing, the quality of the amplicon pool was assessed on an Agilent 2100 Bioanalyzer. Concerning the study's data processing: TRB rearrangements were annotated with MiXCR 3.0.8 using the default MiXCR reference library. Non-productive reads and sequences with fewer than 2 reads were removed, and each unique CDR3 nucleotide sequence was counted as one clone. R 3.5.1 was used to calculate clonality, diversity, richness and V-J gene usage. GLIPH2 was used to cluster TCRs by CDR3 similarity, and OLGA was used to calculate generation probabilities. Only GLIPH2 clusters containing at least four unique TCR clonotypes present in at least three individuals were kept. TCRdb took the public reads, trimmed them with fastp at Q25, ran MiXCR for clone calling and kept in-frame beta chains. CDR3 protein duplicates are merged, each entry listing the most common genes and DNA. These V and J calls rely on TCRdb rather than the paper's analysis. This sample comprises more than 13,000 distinct CDR3 sequences, 25% to 35% of them detected only once. The ten most abundant clones make up 7% to 8% of the sample.

A few counts support this clonotype. The specificity of this receptor is unknown. No much larger clonotype is one base removed from it; base qualities were not supplied. This TCR came from a human donor who had recovered from COVID-19. Sample: blood.

The DNA sequence follows: TGTGCCAGCAGTTACTCTCCAGGAATGGCTAATGAAAAACTGTTTTTT. Translated, this is CASSYSPGMANEKLFF. Here the chain combines TRBV6-5 and TRBJ1-4, with no D gene named confidently. The germline ends are 11 bases apart after V is trimmed by 0 bases and J by 3 bases. Reading from cysteine to phenylalanine, the CDR3 counts 16 amino acids. Only the CDR3 DNA is retained, 48 bases long and in frame from the first base. CDR1 and CDR2 were assigned from the germline V gene as MNHEY and SVGAGI.